What follows are 10 T cell receptor beta chains derived from one specimen sequenced in a study of identical twins. A single record per CDR3 protein comes from TCRdb applying MiXCR to the 5' RACE reads. The table shows 310,000 or so distinct CDR3 sequences, with roughly 8.6% occurring only once. This same sample was also part of a study on yellow fever vaccine responses in identical twins.

The sequencing sample was made of CD8+ T cells sorted from blood. These receptors came from a young woman in good health.

This clonotype was seen only a few times. V gene TRBV28 combines with J gene TRBJ1-4, with 8 bases fitting TRBD1. J lost 2 bases, V lost 6 bases, and 8 bases had no gene match. CDR1 and CDR2 from the germline V gene are MDHEN and SYDVKM. The CDR3 has 16 residues. The CDR3 nucleotides are TGTGCCAGCAGCATAGTCCGGACAGGGACTAATGAAAAACTGTTTTTT. Protein product: CASSIVRTGTNEKLFF.

There are many counts of this clonotype. The rearrangement links TRBV27 to TRBJ2-7; D call uncertain. Trimming stripped 7 bases from V and 2 bases from J, with 15 bases between. The CDR3 has 14 amino acids. CDR1 MNHEY and CDR2 SMNVEV come from the germline V gene (reference sequence). CDR3 region: CASTGHDATYEQYF. CDR3 DNA: TGTGCCAGCACGGGCCACGACGCTACCTACGAGCAGTACTTC.

The chain uses TRBV4-3 and TRBJ2-1; 9 nucleotides agree with TRBD2. Germline V gives CDR1 LGHNA, CDR2 YSLEER. This CDR3 contains 13 residues. V lost 5 bases and J lost 8; bases outside the gene matches: 4. This CDR3 is CASSAREGHEQFF. The CDR3 coding sequence is TGCGCCAGCAGCGCGCGGGAGGGCCATGAGCAGTTCTTC.

To note about this clonotype: Relative to the germline gene, one junction end is altered; a read error may explain this. This rearrangement joins TRBV2 to TRBJ2-6; D is perhaps TRBD2 (7 bases). CDR1 and CDR2 (germline): SNHLY, FYNNEI. This CDR3 spans 19 amino acids. The CDR3 sequence: CARSLGGAGSLFGANVLTF. The CDR3 DNA follows: TGTGCCCGCAGTTTGGGGGGGGCAGGGTCTTTATTTGGGGCCAACGTCCTGACTTTC. The full variable domain, with the rest looked up from reference TRBV2 and TRBJ2-6, is EPEVTQTPSHQVTQMGQEVILRCVPISNHLYFYWYRQILGQKVEFLVSFYNNEISEKSEIFDDQFSVERPDGSNFTLKIRSTKLEDSAMYFCARSLGGAGSLFGANVLTFGAGSRLTVL.

This clonotype was observed a handful of times. The chain carries TRBV7-8 and TRBJ2-7; TRBD2 matches 8 bases. The junction had 7 bases not matched to a gene; V was cut back by 5 bases and J by 4 bases. The CDR3 spans 14 residues. Germline V gene sequence: CDR1 SGHVS, CDR2 FQNEAQ. The DNA of the CDR3 is TGTGCCAGCAGCGCCGGGACTAGAGCTTACGAGCAGTACTTC. Protein sequence: CASSAGTRAYEQYF.

This clonotype has only a few counts. V usage is TRBV30 and J usage is TRBJ2-7; no definite D call. The germline CDR1 and CDR2 sequences are GTSNPN and SVGIG (reference sequence). V was pared by 0 bases and J by 3 bases, with 9 bases between. The CDR3 is made up of 13 amino acids. For the CDR3, the DNA is TGTGCCTGGAGTGTAATTAAGAGCTACGAGCAGTACTTC. Its protein product is CAWSVIKSYEQYF.

This chain connects TRBV20-1 to TRBJ2-7, with D possibly being TRBD2 (6 bases). The V gene's germline CDR1 is DFQATT and CDR2 SNEGSKA (reference sequence). Deletions cut 1 base from V and 2 bases from J, with 15 bases between. The CDR3 contains 15 residues. CDR3 sequence: CSARARSTRTYEQYF. In nucleotides, the CDR3 is TGCAGTGCTAGAGCGCGGTCGACTAGAACCTACGAGCAGTACTTC.

This clonotype was counted at least ten times. The rearrangement joins TRBV7-9 to TRBJ1-5; 7 bases fit TRBD1. This CDR3 comprises 13 residues. The V gene end was trimmed by 6 bases and the J gene end by 5 bases; junction bases not matched to a gene: 4. CDR1 is SEHNR and CDR2 is FQNEAQ in the germline V gene (reference sequence). This CDR3 reads CASSQTGDQPQHF. CDR3 DNA sequence: TGTGCCAGCAGTCAAACAGGGGATCAGCCCCAGCATTTT.

V and J are TRBV7-8 and TRBJ1-2; TRBD1 aligns across 8 bases. J was trimmed by 6 bases and V by 2 bases; bases with no gene match: 5. The length of the CDR3 is 14 residues. Looked up from germline, CDR1 is SGHVS and CDR2 is FQNEAQ. The DNA for the CDR3 is TGTGCCAGCAGCTTACATCAGGGGGCGGATGGCTACACCTTC. Encoded protein: CASSLHQGADGYTF. Full variable domain (rest looked up from reference TRBV7-8 and TRBJ1-2): GAGVSQSPRYKVAKRGQDVALRCDPISGHVSLFWYQQALGQGPEFLTYFQNEAQLDKSGLPSDRFFAERPEGSVSTLKIQRTQQEDSAVYLCASSLHQGADGYTFGSGTRLTVV.

This clonotype was counted ten times or more. The chain is built from TRBV7-2 and TRBJ2-1; TRBD1 matches 11 bases. This CDR3 spans 14 amino acids. Germline V CDR1 and CDR2: SGHTA, FQGNSA. Trimming at V came to 4 bases and at J to 7 bases, leaving 3 bases not matched to a gene. The CDR3 is CASSWTGGMNEQFF. CDR3 bases: TGTGCCAGCAGCTGGACAGGGGGCATGAATGAGCAGTTCTTC.